This is a list of T cell receptor beta chains from one sample in a study of blood T cells in healthy people across ages. TCRdb itself ran the 5' RACE reads through MiXCR, one entry per CDR3 protein. The sample lists about 640,000 distinct CDR3 sequences, about 54% seen once, with roughly 34% in the top ten. Sample: blood. These receptors were collected from a man aged 60 to 69 in good health. Both conserved end residues are part of each CDR3. Each record gives: clone size, J gene, D gene, V gene, CDR3 DNA, CDR3 protein. A D gene is named only where the DNA matches it firmly. Rows may omit the clone size; those that give it use once, few, many or a size class.

size: few
J: TRBJ2-1
D: -
V: TRBV5-1
DNA: TGCGCCAGCAGCTTGGGAGGGGCGGATGAGCAGTTCTTC
CDR3: CASSLGGADEQFF

size: -
J: TRBJ2-3
D: TRBD2
V: TRBV29-1
DNA: TGCAGCGCCCCGGCGGCGGGGGTCGAGGCGCAGTATTTT
CDR3: CSAPAAGVEAQYF

size: -
J: TRBJ2-1
D: -
V: TRBV5-1
DNA: TGCGCCAGCAGCTCGATGCCCTCGACGGGATCCTACAATGAGCAGTTCTTC
CDR3: CASSSMPSTGSYNEQFF

size: -
J: TRBJ1-1
D: -
V: TRBV7-2
DNA: TGTGCCAGCACCAGTAACATGAACACTGAAGCTTTCTTT
CDR3: CASTSNMNTEAFF

size: -
J: TRBJ2-4
D: -
V: TRBV5-1
DNA: TGCGCCAGCAGCTCCGGCGTGGCCAAAAACATTCAGTACTTC
CDR3: CASSSGVAKNIQYF

size: few
J: TRBJ1-5
D: TRBD1
V: TRBV5-1
DNA: TGCGCCAGCAGCTTGGACCCAGGGGACAGTCAGCCCCAGCATTTT
CDR3: CASSLDPGDSQPQHF

size: -
J: TRBJ2-7
D: -
V: TRBV2
DNA: TGTGCCAGCAGTGGGTTCTTCGACGAGCAGTACTTC
CDR3: CASSGFFDEQYF

size: -
J: TRBJ2-2
D: -
V: TRBV19
DNA: TGTGCCAGTAGTATCAGGGTAAACGGGGAGCTGTTTTTT
CDR3: CASSIRVNGELFF

size: -
J: TRBJ2-1
D: -
V: TRBV7-2
DNA: TGTGCCAGCAGCTTAGACAACTACGGGAAGGGATCGGAGTTCTTC
CDR3: CASSLDNYGKGSEFF

size: -
J: TRBJ1-5
D: -
V: TRBV7-2
DNA: TGTGCCAGCAGCTATTATCATAGCAATCAGCCCCAGCATTTT
CDR3: CASSYYHSNQPQHF

size: -
J: TRBJ2-7
D: TRBD2
V: TRBV11-2
DNA: TGCGCCAGCAGACCTATAGGATGGGAGGGATCCGAGCAGTACTTC
CDR3: CASRPIGWEGSEQYF

size: -
J: TRBJ1-2
D: -
V: TRBV7-9
DNA: TGTGCCAGCAGCTTATCTATCGACAGCGATGGCTACACCTTC
CDR3: CASSLSIDSDGYTF

size: -
J: TRBJ2-7
D: -
V: TRBV9
DNA: TGTGCCAGCAGCGTAGACCCGGGAAACGAGCAGTACTTC
CDR3: CASSVDPGNEQYF

size: -
J: TRBJ1-2
D: -
V: TRBV20-1
DNA: TGCAGTGCTAGGACGACAGCGTTCTATGGCTACACCTTC
CDR3: CSARTTAFYGYTF

size: -
J: TRBJ1-4
D: TRBD1
V: TRBV4-1
DNA: TGCGCCAGCAGCCATCCTGTCAGGGGGCGTTATGAAAAACTGTTTTTT
CDR3: CASSHPVRGRYEKLFF

size: -
J: TRBJ2-5
D: TRBD2
V: TRBV29-1
DNA: TGCAGCGGGGCTAGCGGGGGGCTACAAGAGACCCAGTACTTC
CDR3: CSGASGGLQETQYF

size: -
J: TRBJ2-1
D: -
V: TRBV6-2/TRBV6-3
DNA: TGTGCCAGCAGTTACTTGCGGGACAATGAGCAGTTCTTC
CDR3: CASSYLRDNEQFF

size: few
J: TRBJ2-1
D: TRBD2
V: TRBV6-6
DNA: TGTGCCAGCAGTTACTCGGCTAGCGGGGGCTACAATGAGCAGTTCTTC
CDR3: CASSYSASGGYNEQFF

size: -
J: TRBJ2-1
D: TRBD2
V: TRBV28
DNA: TGTGCCAGCAATCCAGCGGGGAGCTCCTACAATGAGCAGTTCTTC
CDR3: CASNPAGSSYNEQFF

size: -
J: TRBJ2-2
D: -
V: TRBV18
DNA: TGTGCCAGCTCACCAGTACGGATGAACACCGGGGAGCTGTTTTTT
CDR3: CASSPVRMNTGELFF

size: -
J: TRBJ1-4
D: -
V: TRBV5-1
DNA: TGCGCCAGCAGCGCCACAGGGCCAGGAGGGGAAAAACTGTTTTTT
CDR3: CASSATGPGGEKLFF

size: few
J: TRBJ2-5
D: -
V: TRBV12-3/TRBV12-4
DNA: TGTGCCAGCAGTTTAAAGCCCCCCCAGGAGACCCAGTACTTC
CDR3: CASSLKPPQETQYF

size: -
J: TRBJ2-5
D: -
V: TRBV7-8
DNA: TGTGCCAGCAGCCAAATCCGGGACCCCTACCAAGAGACCCAGTACTTC
CDR3: CASSQIRDPYQETQYF

size: few
J: TRBJ2-3
D: -
V: TRBV3-1
DNA: TGTGCCAGCAGCCAAGGTGGTGATACGCAGTATTTT
CDR3: CASSQGGDTQYF

size: -
J: TRBJ2-3
D: -
V: TRBV11-2
DNA: TGTGCCAGCAGCTTAGTGGACCAGCCTCCCACAGATACGCAGTATTTT
CDR3: CASSLVDQPPTDTQYF

size: once
J: TRBJ2-5
D: TRBD1
V: TRBV9
DNA: TGTGCCAGCAGCGTAGCCCCAGGGGGCGCGAGGCAAGAGACCCAGTACTTC
CDR3: CASSVAPGGARQETQYF

size: -
J: TRBJ1-2
D: -
V: TRBV5-1
DNA: TGCGCCAGCAGCCGAAACTGGGATTATGGCTACACCTTC
CDR3: CASSRNWDYGYTF

size: few
J: TRBJ1-4
D: -
V: TRBV18
DNA: TGTGCCAGCTCACCACCCCGAGGAGAAAAACTGTTTTTT
CDR3: CASSPPRGEKLFF

size: -
J: TRBJ2-6
D: TRBD1
V: TRBV2
DNA: TGTGCCAGCAGTGATGGGCAGGGGGCGCCTGGGGCCAGCGTCCTGACTTTC
CDR3: CASSDGQGAPGASVLTF

size: -
J: TRBJ2-1
D: TRBD1
V: TRBV29-1
DNA: TGCAGCGTTGAGGGACAGGAGGCCGAATGGGGGTACAATGAGCAGTTCTTC
CDR3: CSVEGQEAEWGYNEQFF

size: -
J: TRBJ2-7
D: -
V: TRBV20-1
DNA: TGCAGTGCTAGAGTCCTCGATGAGCAGTACTTC
CDR3: CSARVLDEQYF

size: once
J: TRBJ2-4
D: -
V: TRBV11-3
DNA: TGTGCCAGCAGCTCCGGGGACATTCAGTACTTC
CDR3: CASSSGDIQYF

size: few
J: TRBJ1-1
D: -
V: TRBV29-1
DNA: TGCAGCGTTGCCACCACATTGGCGGGCACTGAAGCTTTCTTT
CDR3: CSVATTLAGTEAFF

size: -
J: TRBJ1-5
D: TRBD1
V: TRBV20-1
DNA: TGCAGTGCAGAAAGCACCGGGACAGGGTTTCGCAATCAGCCCCAGCATTTT
CDR3: CSAESTGTGFRNQPQHF

size: few
J: TRBJ2-1
D: TRBD1
V: TRBV6-6
DNA: TGTGCCAGCAGTTACAGAACAGGGGGCGGTGAGCAGTTCTTC
CDR3: CASSYRTGGGEQFF

size: -
J: TRBJ1-6
D: TRBD1
V: TRBV4-2
DNA: TGTGCCAGCAGCCAAGCGGACAGGGTATCTTCACCCCTCCACTTT
CDR3: CASSQADRVSSPLHF